These 16 T cell receptor beta chains were all obtained from the same sample, sequenced in a study of cytomegalovirus exposure and HLA in healthy donors. Amplification used 60 Vbeta primers and 13 Jbeta primers. TCRdb keeps only in-frame clones here, not all; method: immunoSEQ multiplex PCR. The table lists 100,000 or so clones, more than 80% of them singletons. Sequenced: PBMCs. The receptors here all came from a young man in good health and CMV-seronegative.

The chain joins TRBV2 to TRBJ1-5; TRBD1 agrees at 7 bases. The CDR3 is made up of 15 amino acids. Looked up from germline, CDR1 is SNHLY and CDR2 is FYNNEI. Trimming at V came to 6 bases and at J to 4 bases, leaving 9 bases not matched to a gene. In DNA form, the CDR3 reads TGTGCCAGCAGGTCTACAGGGGTCAGAAATCAGCCCCAGCATTTT. This gives the protein CASRSTGVRNQPQHF.

This sequence joins TRBV7-2 and TRBJ1-4; 7 nucleotides align to TRBD1. CDR1 is SGHTA and CDR2 is FQGNSA in the germline V gene. J lost 5 bases, V lost 0 bases, and 3 bases had no gene match. The CDR3 is 15 residues long. The DNA of the CDR3 is TGTGCCAGCAGCTTAGCATCAGGGGGAAATGAAAAACTGTTTTTT. Amino acids: CASSLASGGNEKLFF.

V usage is TRBV5-1 and J usage is TRBJ2-2, with TRBD2 identical over 7 bases. The CDR3 is 15 amino acids. V shed 0 bases, J shed 6 bases, and the junction held 5 bases outside the gene matches. Germline-derived CDR1 and CDR2 are SGHRS and YFSETQ. The CDR3 loop reads CASSLAEAGAGELFF. The CDR3 coding sequence is TGCGCCAGCAGCTTGGCCGAGGCGGGAGCCGGGGAGCTGTTTTTT.

The chain combines TRBV11-3 with TRBJ2-1, with unresolved D. Germline CDR1 is SGHNT and CDR2 is YENEEA. The length of the CDR3 is 16 residues. V lost 6 bases to trimming and J lost 0 bases, with 15 bases between them. DNA for the CDR3: TGTGCCAGCAGTATATCCCGAGCGAGCTCCTACAATGAGCAGTTCTTC. It yields the protein CASSISRASSYNEQFF.

V gene TRBV29-1 combines with J gene TRBJ1-2; D is unresolved. This CDR3 is built from 13 residues. Trimming stripped 6 bases from V and 0 bases from J, with 11 bases between. Germline V lookup: CDR1 SQVTM, CDR2 ANQGSEA. Here the CDR3 DNA reads TGCAGCGTCCCCGTGACATCTAACTATGGCTACACCTTC. Residues: CSVPVTSNYGYTF.

The chain employs TRBV29-1 and TRBJ1-3; 10 positions agree with TRBD1. The CDR3 is 15 residues long. V shed 6 bases, J shed 3 bases, and the junction held 8 bases outside the gene matches. CDR1 is SQVTM, CDR2 ANQGSEA, per germline. DNA of the CDR3: TGCAGCGTCGTACCGGGACAGGGGTTTGGAAACACCATATATTTT. Encoded protein: CSVVPGQGFGNTIYF.

The J gene is TRBJ2-7, the V gene TRBV6-1; 7 nucleotides agree with TRBD1. The germline V gene encodes CDR1 MNHNS and CDR2 SASEGT. V lost 2 bases and J lost 2; bases outside the gene matches: 3. The CDR3 covers 14 residues. The CDR3 sequence: CASSEYRGAYEQYF. CDR3 in DNA: TGTGCCAGCAGTGAATACAGGGGCGCCTACGAGCAGTACTTC.

The chain has TRBV5-1 and TRBJ2-5; D perhaps matches TRBD1 (5 bases). The V gene's germline CDR1 is SGHRS and CDR2 YFSETQ. Trimming took 0 bases from V and 2 from J, leaving 8 bases between them. The CDR3 totals 14 residues. The CDR3 coding sequence is TGCGCCAGCAGCTTGGGGGGCGAGCAAGAGACCCAGTACTTC. Its translation: CASSLGGEQETQYF.

The chain uses TRBV29-1 and TRBJ1-3, with D unresolved. The V and J ends lost 7 bases and 3 bases respectively, with 13 bases between them. Germline V gene data show CDR1 as SQVTM and CDR2 as ANQGSEA. The CDR3 runs to 13 residues. CDR3 bases: TGCAGCGCCGGAGAACAAGGTGGAAACACCATATATTTT. Its protein is CSAGEQGGNTIYF.

This rearrangement joins TRBV7-2 to TRBJ1-4; D is undetermined. This CDR3 is 16 amino acids long. Trimming took off 1 base at V and 7 bases at J, with 16 bases between the two ends. Germline V gene sequence: CDR1 SGHTA, CDR2 FQGNSA. CDR3 loop: CASSLGVEMRSEKLFF. CDR3 coding DNA: TGTGCCAGCAGCTTAGGAGTGGAGATGAGGAGTGAAAAACTGTTTTTT.

J is TRBJ2-1 and V is TRBV27; D is unclear. Trimming cost V 6 bases and J 3 bases, with 6 bases left between them. Per germline, CDR1 MNHEY and CDR2 SMNVEV (reference sequence). The length of the CDR3 is 12 residues. CDR3 region: CASRSDYNEQFF. CDR3 bases: TGTGCCAGCAGGTCAGACTACAATGAGCAGTTCTTC.

The V gene is TRBV4-3, the J gene TRBJ2-7, with D possibly matching TRBD1 (7 bases). The V gene's germline CDR1 is LGHNA and CDR2 YSLEER. V lost 1 base, J lost 10 bases, and 29 bases lay in between. The CDR3 contains 18 residues. CDR3 DNA sequence: TGCGCCAGCAGCCAAGTTTTTGGGGACCCGAGTGGGGGGACAGAACAGTACTTC. It yields the protein CASSQVFGDPSGGTEQYF.

This chain joins TRBV14 and TRBJ2-1; tentative D call: TRBD2 (7 bases). Germline CDR1 and CDR2: SGHDN and FVKESK. The CDR3 sequence is 14 residues long. Trimming cost V 4 bases and J 10 bases, with 17 bases left between them. The CDR3 spells CASSPQGLTIEQFF. In DNA form, the CDR3 reads TGTGCCAGCAGCCCACAGGGACTAACAATCGAGCAGTTCTTC.

In this sample, this clone turned up once. DNA for the CDR3: TGTGCCAGCAGATCCGGGACAGGGGGACCCCAGCATTTT. This codes for CASRSGTGGPQHF. The chain uses TRBV6-1 and TRBJ1-5; TRBD1 agrees at 11 bases. CDR3 length equals 13 residues. The germline V gene has CDR1 MNHNS and CDR2 SASEGT. The junction had 5 bases not matched to a gene; V was cut back by 6 bases and J by 10 bases.

This chain connects TRBV4-2 to TRBJ1-2; D is undetermined. Trimming shortened V by 4 bases and J by 2 bases, and 20 bases separated the two germline ends. This CDR3 comprises 17 residues. Germline assignment: CDR1 LGHNA and CDR2 YNFKEQ. CDR3 in amino acids: CASSPQPGPEINYGYTF. DNA of the CDR3: TGTGCCAGCAGCCCCCAGCCTGGCCCGGAGATAAACTATGGCTACACCTTC.

The chain uses TRBV9 and TRBJ2-6; D might be TRBD2 (6 bases). Germline lookup yields CDR1 SGDLS and CDR2 YYNGEE. V lost 6 bases and J 0 bases, leaving 13 bases between the germline ends. The CDR3 is 16 residues long. The CDR3 spells CASMGGSHSGANVLTF. Here the CDR3 DNA reads TGTGCCAGCATGGGGGGAAGCCACTCTGGGGCCAACGTCCTGACTTTC.